The rows below give T cell receptor beta chains drawn from one sample of a study of regulatory T cells in long-lasting Graves disease. TCRdb used MiXCR to reprocess the multiplex PCR reads, holding one entry per CDR3 protein. Here the sample spans about 220,000 distinct CDR3 sequences, around 20% being singletons. These data also featured in a second study, about T cells in Graves' hyperthyroidism and ophthalmopathy.

The sequenced sample was peripheral blood mononuclear cells (PBMCs), obtained at new diagnosis, from a patient treated with antithyroid drugs. The receptors stem from a young woman with Graves disease. Both conserved end residues are part of each CDR3. The D gene is left open where the match is weak. Size values are once, few and many counts, or a class for expanded clones, and some rows have none.

D gene | J gene | V gene | clone size | CDR3 protein | CDR3 DNA
TRBD2 | TRBJ2-1 | TRBV5-4 | . | CASSLDSSGLARNEQFF | TGTGCCAGCAGCTTGGATTCCAGTGGACTAGCGAGGAATGAGCAGTTCTTC
. | TRBJ1-5 | TRBV19 | many | CASSVDGNQPQHF | TGTGCCAGTAGTGTGGACGGAAATCAGCCCCAGCATTTT
TRBD1 | TRBJ1-4 | TRBV11-2 | many | CASSLGDRDFEKLFF | TGTGCCAGCAGCTTGGGGGACAGGGACTTCGAAAAACTGTTTTTT
TRBD2 | TRBJ2-7 | TRBV28 | many | CASSLWGGSQYEQYF | TGTGCCAGCAGTTTATGGGGCGGGAGTCAATACGAGCAGTACTTC
. | TRBJ1-1 | TRBV10-1 | many | CASRKDGNTEAFF | TGCGCCAGCAGAAAGGACGGGAACACTGAAGCTTTCTTT
. | TRBJ2-3 | TRBV13 | . | CASSFSPKSFAADTQYF | TGTGCCAGCAGCTTTTCACCGAAATCCTTCGCGGCAGATACGCAGTATTTT
. | TRBJ1-2 | TRBV6-1 | many | CASTREGYTF | TGTGCCAGCACTCGAGAGGGCTACACCTTC
. | TRBJ1-2 | TRBV20-1 | few | CSAREPTDNYGYTF | TGCAGTGCTAGAGAACCGACAGATAACTATGGCTACACCTTC
TRBD1 | TRBJ2-5 | TRBV27 | . | CASSRAGTALKTQYF | TGTGCCAGCAGTCGAGCCGGGACAGCCCTGAAGACCCAGTACTTC
TRBD1 | TRBJ1-5 | TRBV3-1 | many | CASSGQGDQPQHF | TGTGCCAGCAGCGGACAGGGGGATCAGCCCCAGCATTTT
. | TRBJ2-3 | TRBV7-2 | many | CASSLGAGPDTQYF | TGTGCCAGCAGCTTAGGAGCAGGGCCAGATACGCAGTATTTT
. | TRBJ2-7 | TRBV7-9 | few | CASSPEGGTTYEQYF | TGTGCCAGCAGCCCAGAGGGGGGGACTACCTACGAGCAGTACTTC